This note documents a single TCR beta chain sequence. Looked up from germline, CDR1 is MNHEY and CDR2 is SVGEGT. This CDR3 spans 18 amino acids. V lost 0 bases and J lost 4, with 21 bases in between. The data were obtained in a study of T-cell memory formation after mild COVID-19. Study at large: TCR clusters showed largely donor specificity.

TCRdb passed the 5' RACE reads through MiXCR, listing each CDR3 protein once. This table holds around 300,000 distinct CDR3 sequences, roughly 13% found once. The sequence derives from a man younger than 35 who had mild COVID-19 (a few samples of this study predate the infection). Cell type and time point are not known. J is TRBJ1-1 and V is TRBV6-2 or TRBV6-3; D is unclear. Sample: PBMCs or a T cell subset sorted from them (not recorded which). Here the CDR3 reads CASSYSPGVNSSLTEAFF. Written as DNA, the CDR3 is TGTGCCAGCAGTTACTCCCCCGGGGTAAACAGCAGTCTCACTGAAGCTTTCTTT.